This T cell receptor beta chain was recovered during a study of blood T cell repertoires in COVID-19. Overall study: Both acute and convalescent COVID-19 samples were obtained from the United States, Italy and Spain. Sources were T cells, B-cell-depleted T cells, or PBMCs; the material itself was cDNA or gDNA.

This CDR3 is built from 14 residues. Deletions cut 2 bases from V and 4 bases from J, with 11 bases between. The germline CDR1 and CDR2 sequences are MDHEN and SYDVKM. In the authors' workflow: Amplification of reference gene primers was used by the study to estimate nucleated cell counts. Method: immunoSEQ multiplex PCR; TCRdb's copy keeps in-frame clones and lacks some. That table supplies the V and J calls and clone size; D and trimming were determined from the DNA. The table lists about 200,000 clones, approximately 85% of them singletons. This chain connects TRBV28 to TRBJ1-2; tentative D call: TRBD1 (6 bases). The specimen sequenced was peripheral blood. The source of this sequence is a woman in her 70s with active or convalescent COVID-19. CDR3: CASSLEGVGYGYTF. The CDR3 DNA reads TGTGCCAGCAGTTTAGAGGGGGTCGGCTATGGCTACACCTTC.